Presented here are 10 T cell receptor beta chains from one specimen sequenced in a study of T cells in Graves' hyperthyroidism and ophthalmopathy. Researchers amplified the TCR beta CDR3 regions from RNA transcripts. The HTBI primer set drove a first-round RT-PCR of the TCR CDR3. TCRdb used MiXCR to reprocess the multiplex PCR reads, holding one entry per CDR3 protein. Here the sample spans 300,000 to 450,000 distinct CDR3 sequences, 13% to 15% being singletons. The sample comprised blood. These TCRs come from a woman between 25 and 40 years old with Graves' ophthalmopathy.

The table lists this clonotype with many counts. V gene TRBV9 combines with J gene TRBJ1-2; 9 nucleotides agree with TRBD1. The CDR3 is 12 amino acids. V was clipped by 3 bases and J by 7 bases; unmatched bases: 1. Germline CDR1 reads SGDLS; CDR2 reads YYNGEE. The CDR3 protein is CASSGTGVGYTF. The CDR3 bases are TGTGCCAGCAGCGGGACAGGGGTTGGCTACACCTTC.

This chain links TRBV7-9 with TRBJ1-1; weak D call: TRBD1 (6 bases). Trimming left V 1 base short and J 7 bases short, with 13 bases between. The CDR3 totals 14 residues. Germline CDR1 is SEHNR and CDR2 is FQNEAQ (reference sequence). As DNA, the CDR3 is TGTGCCAGCAGCTTAGTTGGGGGCCCAGGTGAAGCTTTCTTT. Its protein is CASSLVGGPGEAFF.

The chain recombines TRBV30 with TRBJ2-7, with 8 nucleotides matching TRBD1. Trimming removed 0 bases from V and 6 bases from J; junction bases left unmatched: 16. This CDR3 is built from 17 residues. CDR1 GTSNPN and CDR2 SVGIG come from the germline V gene (reference sequence). The CDR3 loop is CAWSVGRGRPLVAEQYF. The CDR3 DNA reads TGTGCCTGGAGTGTCGGCAGGGGGCGGCCGCTGGTGGCCGAGCAGTACTTC.

The chain links TRBV2 to TRBJ1-4; TRBD1 matches 9 bases. Germline-derived CDR1 and CDR2 are SNHLY and FYNNEI. Trimming removed 6 bases from V and 7 bases from J; junction bases left unmatched: 15. CDR3 length equals 17 residues. The CDR3 nucleotides are TGTGCCAGCAGCTCCGAACTAACAGGGGGCGGGGGTGAAAAACTGTTTTTT. As protein: CASSSELTGGGGEKLFF.

Ten or more counts support this clonotype. CDR3 bases: TGTGCCAGCAGCTTACTTGGACTAGCGGGACCCTACGAGCAGTACTTC. This gives the protein CASSLLGLAGPYEQYF. V and J are TRBV11-2 and TRBJ2-7; 12 positions agree with TRBD2. The CDR3 runs 16 residues. Trimming removed 2 bases from V and 2 bases from J; junction bases left unmatched: 4. CDR1 and CDR2 from the germline V gene are SGHAT and FQNNGV.

The chain carries TRBV12-3 or TRBV12-4 and TRBJ2-7; 14 nucleotides match TRBD2. The V gene end was trimmed by 5 bases and the J gene end by 2 bases; junction bases not matched to a gene: 5. The CDR3 consists of 16 residues. The CDR3 loop reads CASSDRTSGGTYEQYF. CDR3 nucleotide sequence: TGTGCCAGCAGTGACAGGACTAGCGGGGGGACCTACGAGCAGTACTTC.

Note on this clonotype: A read error is possible here, since a much larger clone lies one base away. V usage is TRBV28 and J usage is TRBJ2-1; 8 bases fit TRBD2. The CDR3 is 15 residues long. Germline CDR1 reads MDHEN; CDR2 reads SYDVKM. The CDR3 loop reads CASCFGRGGTNEQFF. The CDR3 DNA reads as TGTGCCAGCTGTTTCGGCCGGGGGGGGACGAATGAGCAGTTCTTC.

This clonotype was seen a few times. This chain links TRBV5-4 with TRBJ2-7; 12 bases line up with TRBD2. The CDR3 runs to 14 residues. Looked up from germline, CDR1 is SGHNT and CDR2 is YYREEE (reference sequence). J gave up 6 bases and V 4 bases, and 5 bases lay outside the gene matches. The CDR3 DNA reads TGTGCCAGCAGCCCCGGGACTAGCGGGCGCGAGCAGTACTTC. Encoded protein: CASSPGTSGREQYF.

The chain uses TRBV6-1 and TRBJ1-3; D gene ambiguous. Trimming took off 7 bases at V and 7 bases at J, with 8 bases between the two ends. The CDR3 is made up of 11 amino acids. Germline V gene sequence: CDR1 MNHNS, CDR2 SASEGT. The CDR3 here is CASTSLNTIYF. The CDR3 DNA is TGTGCCAGCACGAGTCTTAACACCATATATTTT.

There are many counts of this clonotype. V and J are TRBV5-1 and TRBJ2-7; possibly TRBD1 for D (5 bases). Germline V gene lookup returns CDR1 SGHRS and CDR2 YFSETQ. The CDR3 is 15 residues long. The V gene lost 3 bases and the J gene lost 2 bases, with 15 bases spanning the gap. The CDR3 DNA follows: TGCGCCAGCAGCTCAACTACAGGAGACCCCTACGAGCAGTACTTC. Encoded protein: CASSSTTGDPYEQYF. The entire variable domain, with the rest obtained from reference TRBV5-1 and TRBJ2-7, is as follows: KAGVTQTPRYLIKTRGQQVTLSCSPISGHRSVSWYQQTPGQGLQFLFEYFSETQRNKGNFPGRFSGRQFSNSRSEMNVSTLELGDSALYLCASSSTTGDPYEQYFGPGTRLTVT.